The rows below give T cell receptor beta chains drawn from one sample of a study of control samples from healthy donors and cancer patients. Repertoires were generated with immunoSEQ multiplex PCR, while TCRdb's copy carries only in-frame clones and drops some. Of around 68,000 clones listed, 83% are singletons. The sample comprised blood. The source is a man aged 55 to 70 in good health. Both conserved end residues are part of each CDR3. D genes are given only for firm matches. Only some rows state a clone size, as once, few, many or a class for expanded clones.

d_gene: NA
abundance: NA
v_gene: TRBV21-1
len: 15
j_gene: TRBJ1-1
CDR3aa: CASSKDGQGFTEAFF
CDR3nt: TGTGCCAGCAGCAAAGACGGACAGGGGTTCACTGAAGCTTTCTTT

d_gene: NA
abundance: NA
v_gene: TRBV28
len: 16
j_gene: TRBJ1-4
CDR3aa: CASSVITGPTNEKLFF
CDR3nt: TGTGCCAGCAGCGTTATAACAGGTCCAACTAATGAAAAACTGTTTTTT

d_gene: NA
abundance: NA
v_gene: TRBV6-4
len: 17
j_gene: TRBJ1-1
CDR3aa: CASSDRRVSGRNTEAFF
CDR3nt: TGTGCCAGCAGTGACAGAAGGGTATCAGGGCGTAACACTGAAGCTTTCTTT

d_gene: NA
abundance: NA
v_gene: TRBV7-2
len: 14
j_gene: TRBJ2-5
CDR3aa: CASSLRRTQETQYF
CDR3nt: TGTGCCAGCAGCTTGAGGCGGACGCAAGAGACCCAGTACTTC

d_gene: TRBD2
abundance: NA
v_gene: TRBV19
len: 16
j_gene: TRBJ2-3
CDR3aa: CASSTRAGGSPDTQYF
CDR3nt: TGTGCCAGTAGTACACGGGCTGGCGGGAGCCCAGATACGCAGTATTTT

d_gene: NA
abundance: once
v_gene: TRBV28
len: 14
j_gene: TRBJ1-1
CDR3aa: CASSHPISGTEAFF
CDR3nt: TGTGCCAGCAGTCACCCTATCTCTGGCACTGAAGCTTTCTTT

d_gene: NA
abundance: NA
v_gene: TRBV7-8
len: 16
j_gene: TRBJ2-5
CDR3aa: CASSLARTPARETQYF
CDR3nt: TGTGCCAGCAGCTTAGCTAGGACCCCGGCGAGAGAGACCCAGTACTTC

d_gene: NA
abundance: NA
v_gene: TRBV20-1
len: 18
j_gene: TRBJ1-6
CDR3aa: CSASTGQRMSSYNSPLHF
CDR3nt: TGCAGTGCTAGTACTGGGCAGAGAATGAGCTCCTATAATTCACCCCTCCACTTT

d_gene: NA
abundance: NA
v_gene: TRBV7-9
len: 16
j_gene: TRBJ1-1
CDR3aa: CASSAGGQRADTEAFF
CDR3nt: TGTGCCAGCAGCGCCGGAGGACAGCGCGCGGACACTGAAGCTTTCTTT

d_gene: TRBD2
abundance: NA
v_gene: TRBV3-1/TRBV3-2
len: 17
j_gene: TRBJ2-1
CDR3aa: CASSQEISGGSYNEQFF
CDR3nt: TGTGCCAGCAGCCAGGAGATCAGCGGGGGCTCCTACAATGAGCAGTTCTTC

d_gene: TRBD2
abundance: NA
v_gene: TRBV6-2/TRBV6-3
len: 18
j_gene: TRBJ2-1
CDR3aa: CASSPRGSGRAGDNEQFF
CDR3nt: TGTGCCAGCAGTCCCAGGGGTAGCGGGAGGGCTGGGGACAATGAGCAGTTCTTC

d_gene: NA
abundance: NA
v_gene: TRBV9
len: 14
j_gene: TRBJ2-2
CDR3aa: CASRQFTNTGELFF
CDR3nt: TGTGCCAGCAGACAATTCACGAACACCGGGGAGCTGTTTTTT

d_gene: NA
abundance: once
v_gene: TRBV29-1
len: 13
j_gene: TRBJ1-2
CDR3aa: CSVEDSYNYGYTF
CDR3nt: TGCAGCGTTGAGGACAGTTACAACTATGGCTACACCTTC

d_gene: TRBD2
abundance: NA
v_gene: TRBV19
len: 17
j_gene: TRBJ2-1
CDR3aa: CASSIPSGSSSYNEQFF
CDR3nt: TGTGCCAGTAGTATCCCTAGCGGGAGTAGCTCCTACAATGAGCAGTTCTTC

d_gene: NA
abundance: NA
v_gene: TRBV28
len: 11
j_gene: TRBJ1-6
CDR3aa: CASAVGTPLHF
CDR3nt: TGTGCCAGCGCGGTAGGAACACCCCTCCACTTT

d_gene: TRBD1
abundance: NA
v_gene: TRBV6-5
len: 13
j_gene: TRBJ1-2
CDR3aa: CASLRQGTSGYTF
CDR3nt: TGTGCCAGCCTTCGACAGGGTACGAGTGGCTACACCTTC

d_gene: NA
abundance: NA
v_gene: TRBV7-2
len: 13
j_gene: TRBJ2-7
CDR3aa: CASSPGPSYEQYF
CDR3nt: TGTGCCAGCAGCCCGGGACCAAGTTACGAGCAGTACTTC

d_gene: NA
abundance: NA
v_gene: TRBV21-1
len: 13
j_gene: TRBJ2-5
CDR3aa: CASSTSGQETQYF
CDR3nt: TGTGCCAGCAGCACTAGCGGACAAGAGACCCAGTACTTC

d_gene: TRBD1
abundance: once
v_gene: TRBV25-1
len: 15
j_gene: TRBJ2-5
CDR3aa: CASSPMGRGKETQYF
CDR3nt: TGTGCCAGCAGCCCCATGGGCAGGGGGAAAGAGACCCAGTACTTC